This entry features one T cell receptor (beta chain) sequence. Its antigen remains unknown. In making TCR beta libraries, quantitative 5'-RACE with molecular barcodes was used. In TCRdb, the 5' RACE reads were re-called with MiXCR into one record per CDR3 protein. The sample lists 300,000 to 400,000 distinct CDR3 sequences, approximately 20% seen once, with about 15% in the top ten. V lost 1 base to trimming and J lost 9 bases; unmatched junction nucleotides: 6. The germline V gene has CDR1 MGHRA and CDR2 YSYEKL. The CDR3 consists of 14 residues. This record comes from a study of CD8 T cells in ankylosing spondylitis. The study, taken as a whole, reports: Characteristic, it appeared, of ankylosing spondylitis blood was a TCR beta motif of several highly homologous variants.

V usage is TRBV4-1 and J usage is TRBJ2-1; 7 bases are a match to TRBD2. The source material was blood, either unsorted or a sorted T cell fraction (not recorded which). This clonotype was sampled from a male donor with ankylosing spondylitis. CDR3 nucleotide sequence: TGCGCCAGCAGCCAAGGAGGGGCTAGCGGTGAGCAGTTCTTC. Protein sequence: CASSQGGASGEQFF.